A single sample is the source of the 10 T cell receptor beta chains below, sequenced in a study of response to subunit inactivated influenza vaccine. TCRdb processed the RT-PCR reads anew with MiXCR; each CDR3 protein has one entry. The data contain about 780,000 distinct CDR3 sequences, about 18% of them singletons. The specimen comprised PBMCs from blood, sampled 5 days after vaccination. The receptors were gathered from a man in his fifties or sixties who received an inactivated influenza vaccine.

This clonotype was found a few times. This sequence joins TRBV4-3 and TRBJ2-5, with D perhaps assigned TRBD1 or TRBD2 (6 bases each). Trimming took 0 bases from V and 2 from J, leaving 13 bases between them. The CDR3 spans 16 residues. CDR1 is LGHNA and CDR2 is YSLEER in the germline V gene. CDR3 coding DNA: TGCGCCAGCAGCCAAGATCCGGGGGCCAGACAAGAGACCCAGTACTTC. Protein product: CASSQDPGARQETQYF.

J is TRBJ2-3 and V is TRBV6-2 or TRBV6-3; D unresolved. The CDR3 has 14 amino acids. V shed 0 bases and J shed 4 bases, with 8 bases lying between them. Germline values: CDR1 MNHEY, CDR2 SVGEGT. Written as DNA, the CDR3 is TGTGCCAGCAGTTACTCGATATTTGCAGATACGCAGTATTTT. Protein sequence: CASSYSIFADTQYF.

V is TRBV7-9 and J is TRBJ2-1; possibly TRBD1 for D (5 bases). Germline V gene lookup returns CDR1 SEHNR and CDR2 FQNEAQ (reference sequence). This CDR3 region has 12 residues. V was pared by 1 base and J by 10 bases, with 8 bases between. The DNA for the CDR3 is TGTGCCAGCAGCTTAGACAGGAGCGAGCAGTTCTTC. Encoded protein: CASSLDRSEQFF.

The rearrangement uses TRBV28 and TRBJ2-7, with a tentative D call TRBD1 (5 bases). V lost 2 bases and J lost 5, with 13 bases in between. The V gene's germline CDR1 is MDHEN and CDR2 SYDVKM. The CDR3 consists of 14 residues. The CDR3 protein is CASSLTQGKHEQYF. CDR3 DNA: TGTGCCAGCAGTTTAACGCAGGGAAAGCACGAGCAGTACTTC.

In this sample, this clonotype turned up many times. The chain employs TRBV7-8 and TRBJ1-5; D is undetermined. Trimming took off 5 bases at V and 7 bases at J, with 18 bases between the two ends. This CDR3 comprises 15 residues. Germline values: CDR1 SGHVS, CDR2 FQNEAQ. The CDR3 DNA reads TGTGCCAGCAGCGAAAACCAAGGCCCCACCCAGCCCCAGCATTTT. Translating it yields CASSENQGPTQPQHF.

V and J are TRBV5-6 and TRBJ1-2, with a weak D call TRBD1 (6 bases). V was cut by 7 bases and J by 2 bases, with 15 bases left in between. Germline CDR1 SGHDT, CDR2 YYEEEE. The CDR3 has 14 amino acids. CDR3 protein: CASGTLGTNYGYTF. CDR3 coding DNA: TGTGCCAGCGGAACCCTGGGGACAAACTATGGCTACACCTTC.

This rearrangement joins TRBV29-1 to TRBJ2-1; possible D gene TRBD1, 6 bases. Germline V gene lookup returns CDR1 SQVTM and CDR2 ANQGSEA. The V gene lost 8 bases and the J gene lost 7 bases, with 12 bases spanning the gap. The CDR3 has 11 amino acids. CDR3 in amino acids: CSPGGQNEQFF. The CDR3 nucleotides read TGCAGCCCTGGGGGCCAAAATGAGCAGTTCTTC.

This clonotype was observed a few times. The rearrangement joins TRBV20-1 to TRBJ1-1, with no clear D. Trimming stripped 3 bases from V and 6 bases from J, with 8 bases between. Per germline, CDR1 DFQATT and CDR2 SNEGSKA (reference sequence). This CDR3 has 11 residues. CDR3 in DNA: TGCAGTGCTAGGAAGGTCCCTGAAGCTTTCTTT. It translates to CSARKVPEAFF.

In this sample, this clonotype turned up many times. V and J are TRBV5-6 and TRBJ1-2; no clear D gene. Germline CDR1 SGHDT, CDR2 YYEEEE. The CDR3 extends over 14 amino acids. Trimming shortened V by 1 base and J by 4 bases, and 11 bases separated the two germline ends. The CDR3 here is CASSLTVGVYGYTF. In DNA, the CDR3 is TGTGCCAGCAGCTTGACGGTTGGGGTCTATGGCTACACCTTC.

A few counts support this clonotype. V and J are TRBV20-1 and TRBJ2-3; D is possibly TRBD1 (7 bases). The length of the CDR3 is 12 residues. V lost 0 bases and J lost 10, with 11 bases in between. The germline V gene encodes CDR1 DFQATT and CDR2 SNEGSKA (reference sequence). The CDR3, as DNA: TGCAGTGCTAGAGATGGCAGGGGGGCGCAGTATTTT. It encodes CSARDGRGAQYF.